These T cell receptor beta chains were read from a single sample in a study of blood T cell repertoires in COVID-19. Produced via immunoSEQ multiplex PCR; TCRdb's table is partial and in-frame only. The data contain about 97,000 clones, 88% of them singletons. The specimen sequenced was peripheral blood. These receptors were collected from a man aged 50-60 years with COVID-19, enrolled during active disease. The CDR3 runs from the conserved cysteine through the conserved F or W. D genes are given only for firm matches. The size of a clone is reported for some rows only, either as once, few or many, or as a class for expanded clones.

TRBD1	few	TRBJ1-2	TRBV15	TGTGCCACCAGCCTGAATCGGGGACAGGGAATCGGTGGCTACACCTTC	CATSLNRGQGIGGYTF
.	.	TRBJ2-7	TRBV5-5	TGTGCCAGCAGCTTTGGTCGGGGTACCTACGAGCAGTACTTC	CASSFGRGTYEQYF
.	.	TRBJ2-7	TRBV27	TGTGCCAGCAGTTTAGTCGGTTACGAGCAGTACTTC	CASSLVGYEQYF
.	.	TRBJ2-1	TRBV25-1	TGTGCCAGCAGCCCGGGTAGCTACAATGAGCAGTTCTTC	CASSPGSYNEQFF
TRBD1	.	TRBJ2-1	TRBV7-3	TGTGCCAGCAGTCCAGACAGGGGGCGCGGGTCGAATGAGCAGTTCTTC	CASSPDRGRGSNEQFF
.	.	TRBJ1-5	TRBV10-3	TGTGCCATCAGTGAGTACCACAGGGACGACAATCAGCCCCAGCATTTT	CAISEYHRDDNQPQHF
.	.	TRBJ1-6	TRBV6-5	TGTGCCAGCAGTTACACTCCCCCCTATAATTCACCCCTCCACTTT	CASSYTPPYNSPLHF
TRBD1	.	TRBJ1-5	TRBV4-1	TGCGCCAGCAGCCAAGATGGGGCAGGGGGGACCCCCCAGCCCCAGCATTTT	CASSQDGAGGTPQPQHF
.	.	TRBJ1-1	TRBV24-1	TGTGCCACAGCCAGGGACTCCAACACTGAAGCTTTCTTT	CATARDSNTEAFF
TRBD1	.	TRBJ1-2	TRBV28	TGTGCCAGCAGGGGGGGACAGAACTATGGCTACACCTTC	CASRGGQNYGYTF
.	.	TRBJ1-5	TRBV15	TGTGCCACCAGCAGGACCCGGGGAAATCAGCCCCAGCATTTT	CATSRTRGNQPQHF
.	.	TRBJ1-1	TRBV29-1	TGCAGCGTTGTCGGGGGGCTGAACACTGAAGCTTTCTTT	CSVVGGLNTEAFF
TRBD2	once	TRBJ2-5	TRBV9	TGTGCCAGCAGCACCGGGCCGGGACTAGCGGCTTACCAAGAGACCCAGTACTTC	CASSTGPGLAAYQETQYF
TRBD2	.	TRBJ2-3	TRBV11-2	TGTGCCAGCAGCTTAGTTGGCGGGGGGGTCACAGATACGCAGTATTTT	CASSLVGGGVTDTQYF
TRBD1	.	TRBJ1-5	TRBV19	TGTGCCAGTGTGGTACAGGGGGGAGGCAATCAGCCCCAGCATTTT	CASVVQGGGNQPQHF
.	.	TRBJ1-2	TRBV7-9	TGTGCCAGCAGTTATGACAGAAGCTATGGCTACACCTTC	CASSYDRSYGYTF
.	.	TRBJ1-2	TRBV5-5	TGTGCCAGCAGCCCCACCCAGGCTTATGGCTACACCTTC	CASSPTQAYGYTF
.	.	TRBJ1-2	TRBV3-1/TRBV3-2	TGTGCCAGCAGCCAAGGAACAGCTGGGAACTATGGCTACACCTTC	CASSQGTAGNYGYTF
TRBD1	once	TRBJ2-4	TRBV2	TGTGCCAGCAGCGACTTACAGGGGGCTCGGAACATTCAGTACTTC	CASSDLQGARNIQYF
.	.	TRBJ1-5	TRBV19	TGTGCCAGTAGTACTACAGCATATAGCAATCAGCCCCAGCATTTT	CASSTTAYSNQPQHF
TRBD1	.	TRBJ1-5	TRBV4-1	TGCGCCAGCAGCCAAGAACAGGGGGATCAGCCCCAGCATTTT	CASSQEQGDQPQHF
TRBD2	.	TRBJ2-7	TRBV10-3	TGTGCCATCAGTGAGGGGCTAGCGGACTCCTCCTACGAGCAGTACTTC	CAISEGLADSSYEQYF
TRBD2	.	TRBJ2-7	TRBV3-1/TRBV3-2	TGTGCCAGCAGCCCCTTCGCAACGGGGGGGAGGGAGCAGTACTTC	CASSPFATGGREQYF
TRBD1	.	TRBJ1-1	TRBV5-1	TGCGCCAGCAGTCAATTACGACAGGGACCGAACACTGAAGCTTTCTTT	CASSQLRQGPNTEAFF
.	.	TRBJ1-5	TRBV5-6	TGTGCCAGCAGCCGGTTTGCGGGAGGCAATCAGCCCCAGCATTTT	CASSRFAGGNQPQHF
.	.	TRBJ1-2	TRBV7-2	TGTGCCAGCAGCTTACTTGGGGCAGGGTCAAGGAACTATGGCTACACCTTC	CASSLLGAGSRNYGYTF
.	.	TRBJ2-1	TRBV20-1	TGCAGTGCTAGGGTTATACGGGAGCAGTTCTTC	CSARVIREQFF
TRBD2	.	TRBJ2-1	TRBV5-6	TGTGCCAGCACCCTTGCCGGGGGGGCTCTTGAGCAGTTCTTC	CASTLAGGALEQFF
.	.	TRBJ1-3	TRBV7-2	TGTGCCAGCAGCCCCCACAGAGCCTCTGGAAACACCATATATTTT	CASSPHRASGNTIYF
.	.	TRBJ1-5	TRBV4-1	TGCGCCAGCAGCCAAGTTCAGGGCGGCAATCAGCCCCAGCATTTT	CASSQVQGGNQPQHF